The T cell receptor beta chain under discussion was sequenced for a study of tumor-infiltrating lymphocytes in primary liver carcinoma. Looking at the study overall: The patient group consisted of men and women aged 30 to 69 years.

The CDR3 covers 14 residues. Alongside blood RNA obtained from unsorted whole blood, germline DNA was also extracted. Using a constant-region primer together with ProtoScript II reverse transcriptase, TCR beta cDNA was made from around 0.55 ug of total RNA. Construction of TCR beta libraries relied on three successive nested multiplex PCR rounds employing slightly modified ARM-PCR. A C-beta reverse primer and TRBV1-TRBV30 forward primers served in each of the first two PCR rounds, at ten to eleven cycles apiece. TCRdb used MiXCR to reprocess the multiplex PCR reads, holding one entry per CDR3 protein. This sample carries around 210,000 distinct CDR3 sequences, less than 75% of them seen once, and the ten largest clones take approximately 6.6%. In its sample, this clonotype was seen once. Mismatch with germline at one junction end may stem from a read error.

Sequences were obtained from peripheral blood. This receptor was taken from a woman aged 55-70 years with primary liver carcinoma and hepatitis B virus infection. The rearrangement joins TRBV12-3 or TRBV12-4 to TRBJ2-3; maybe TRBD2 (5 bases). In DNA form, the CDR3 reads TGTGCCAACAGTTTAGCGACCCTCACAGATACGCGGTATTTT. Protein product: CANSLATLTDTRYF.